One T cell receptor (beta chain) is described in this entry. Its target is unknown. Together with a sample-barcoded 5' primer, a J-beta primer mix was included in a second PCR lasting about 6 to 11 cycles. TCRdb re-called the 5' RACE reads with MiXCR, one entry per CDR3 protein. The table includes a few hundred thousand distinct CDR3 sequences, about 55% detected once. These data come from a study of blood T cells in healthy people across ages. General study results and limits: Estimates of diversity drawn from one million T cells were considered underestimates. In these data, TCR beta diversity tracked strongly with naive T cell percentage.

PBMCs, at least 6 million per sample, were isolated. Looked up from germline, CDR1 is SNHLY and CDR2 is FYNNEI. The V gene end was trimmed by 4 bases and the J gene end by 5 bases; junction bases not matched to a gene: 6. The CDR3 is 14 residues long. The chain is built from TRBV2 and TRBJ2-5; 8 nucleotides agree with TRBD1. The source is a man aged 60 to 69 in good health. The material sequenced was blood. CDR3: CASSVGQAPETQYF. In DNA form, the CDR3 reads TGTGCCAGCAGTGTGGGACAGGCTCCCGAGACCCAGTACTTC.